This note documents a single TCR beta chain sequence. Assay used: immunoSEQ multiplex PCR; TCRdb lists only in-frame clones, some missing. Of 250,000 to 350,000 clones in the sample, about nine tenths were seen once. The sample is drawn from a study of blood T cell repertoires in COVID-19. Germline assignment: CDR1 SGHRS and CDR2 YFSETQ. The J segment lost 6 bases and the V segment lost 0 bases, leaving 7 bases of the junction unmatched. CDR3 length: 16 amino acids. The TCR originated in a man aged 18 to 30 with active or convalescent COVID-19. V is TRBV5-1 and J is TRBJ2-3, with 10 bases matching TRBD2. Sequenced sample: peripheral blood. CDR3 nucleotides: TGCGCCAGCAGCTTGGTCAGCGGGGGGGCCGGGGATACGCAGTATTTT. Its translation is CASSLVSGGAGDTQYF.